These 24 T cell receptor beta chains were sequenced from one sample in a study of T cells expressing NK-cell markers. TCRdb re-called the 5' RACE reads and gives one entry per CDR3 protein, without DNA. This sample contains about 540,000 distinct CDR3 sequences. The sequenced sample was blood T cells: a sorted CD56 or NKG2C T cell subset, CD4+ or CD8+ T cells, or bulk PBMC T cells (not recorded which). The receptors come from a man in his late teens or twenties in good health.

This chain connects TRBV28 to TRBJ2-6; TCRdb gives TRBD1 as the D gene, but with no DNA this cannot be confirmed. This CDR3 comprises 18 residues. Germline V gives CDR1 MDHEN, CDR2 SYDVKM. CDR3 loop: CASTPGTGILSGANVLTF. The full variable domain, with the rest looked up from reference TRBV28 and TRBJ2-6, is DVKVTQSSRYLVKRTGEKVFLECVQDMDHENMFWYRQDPGLGLRLIYFSYDVKMKEKGDIPEGYSVSREKKERFSLILESASTNQTSMYLCASTPGTGILSGANVLTFGAGSRLTVL.

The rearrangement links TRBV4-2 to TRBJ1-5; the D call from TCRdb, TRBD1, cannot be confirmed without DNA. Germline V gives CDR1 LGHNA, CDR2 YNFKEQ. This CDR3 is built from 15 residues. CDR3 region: CASSQDKTGYQPQHF.

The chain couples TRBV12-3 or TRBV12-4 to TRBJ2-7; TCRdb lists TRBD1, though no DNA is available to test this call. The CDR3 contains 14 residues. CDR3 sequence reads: CASRTGGVPYEQYF.

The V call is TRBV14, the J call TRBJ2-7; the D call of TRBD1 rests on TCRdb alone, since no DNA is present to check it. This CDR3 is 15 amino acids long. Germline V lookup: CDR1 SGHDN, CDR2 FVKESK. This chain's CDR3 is CASSQEGQWYYEQYF.

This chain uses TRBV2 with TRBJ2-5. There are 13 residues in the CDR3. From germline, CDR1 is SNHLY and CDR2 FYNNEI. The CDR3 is CASKPTVQETQYF.

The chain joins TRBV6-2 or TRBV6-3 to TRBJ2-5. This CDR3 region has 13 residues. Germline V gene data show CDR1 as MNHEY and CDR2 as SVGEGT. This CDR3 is CASTRHNQETQYF.

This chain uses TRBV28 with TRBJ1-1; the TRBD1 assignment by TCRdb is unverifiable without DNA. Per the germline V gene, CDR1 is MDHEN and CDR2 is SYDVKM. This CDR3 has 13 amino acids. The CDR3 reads CASRATGNTEAFF.

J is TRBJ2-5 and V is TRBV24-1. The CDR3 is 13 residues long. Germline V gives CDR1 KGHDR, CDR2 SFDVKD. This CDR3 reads CASMITYTETQYF.

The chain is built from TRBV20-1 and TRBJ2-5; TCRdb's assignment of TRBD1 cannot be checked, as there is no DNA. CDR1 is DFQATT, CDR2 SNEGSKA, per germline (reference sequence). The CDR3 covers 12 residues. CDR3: CSARTRGETQYF.

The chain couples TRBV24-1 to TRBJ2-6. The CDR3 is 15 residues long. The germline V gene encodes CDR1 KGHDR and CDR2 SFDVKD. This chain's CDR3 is CATSENFSGANVLTF.

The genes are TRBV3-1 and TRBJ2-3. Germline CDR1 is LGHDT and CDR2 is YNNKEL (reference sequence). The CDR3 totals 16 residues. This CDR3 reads CASSQEPFPLTDTQYF.

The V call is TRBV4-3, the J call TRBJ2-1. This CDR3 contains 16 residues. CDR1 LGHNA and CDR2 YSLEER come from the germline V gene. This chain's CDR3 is CASSQDVTGSYNEQFF.

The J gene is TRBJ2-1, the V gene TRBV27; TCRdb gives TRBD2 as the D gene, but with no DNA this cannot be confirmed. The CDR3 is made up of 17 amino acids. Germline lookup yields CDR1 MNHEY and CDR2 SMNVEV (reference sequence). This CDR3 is CASSLGLEGPAYNEQFF.

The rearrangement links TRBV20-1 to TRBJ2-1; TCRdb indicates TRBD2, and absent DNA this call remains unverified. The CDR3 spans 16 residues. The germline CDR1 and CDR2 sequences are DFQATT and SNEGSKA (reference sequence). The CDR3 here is CSATAPGLAGYNEQFF.

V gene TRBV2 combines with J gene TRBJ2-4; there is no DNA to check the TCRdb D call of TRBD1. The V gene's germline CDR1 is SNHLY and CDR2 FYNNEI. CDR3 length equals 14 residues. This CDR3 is CASSGRGGGGIQYF.

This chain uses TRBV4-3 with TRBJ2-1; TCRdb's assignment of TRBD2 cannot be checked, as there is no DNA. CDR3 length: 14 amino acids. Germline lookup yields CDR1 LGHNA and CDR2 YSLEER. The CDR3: CASSQSEGGMEQFF.

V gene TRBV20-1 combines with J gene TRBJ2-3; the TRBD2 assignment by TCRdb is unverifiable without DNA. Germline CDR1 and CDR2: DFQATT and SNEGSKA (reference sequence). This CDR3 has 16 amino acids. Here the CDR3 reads CSASYPTSGRTDTQYF.

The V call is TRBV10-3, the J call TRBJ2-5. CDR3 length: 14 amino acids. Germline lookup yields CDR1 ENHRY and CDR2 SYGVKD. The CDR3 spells CAISESVSSETQYF.

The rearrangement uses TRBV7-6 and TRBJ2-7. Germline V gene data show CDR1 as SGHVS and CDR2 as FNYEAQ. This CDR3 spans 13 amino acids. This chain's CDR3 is CASSLGSADEQYF.

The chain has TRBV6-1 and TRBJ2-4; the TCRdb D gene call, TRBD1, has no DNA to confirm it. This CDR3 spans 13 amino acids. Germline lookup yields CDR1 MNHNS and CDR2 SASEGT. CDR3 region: CASTAPGAIVQYF.

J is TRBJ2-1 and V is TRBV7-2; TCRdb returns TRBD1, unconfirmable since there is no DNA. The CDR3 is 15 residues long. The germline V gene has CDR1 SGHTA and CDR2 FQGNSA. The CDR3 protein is CASSLSLGISNEQFF.

This chain's CDR3 is CSQGRGSTTRPQYF. The rearrangement uses TRBV20-1 and TRBJ2-5; TCRdb's D call, TRBD2, is unchecked because there is no DNA. The CDR3 is made up of 14 amino acids. Germline lookup yields CDR1 DFQATT and CDR2 SNEGSKA (reference sequence).

CDR3 sequence: CASSALGQGNTEAFF. The chain combines TRBV25-1 with TRBJ1-1; TCRdb outputs TRBD1, but without DNA this stays unchecked. The germline gives CDR1 MGHDK, CDR2 SYGVNS. CDR3 length equals 15 residues.

CDR3 protein: CASSGGLRHYGYTF. This chain uses TRBV7-9 with TRBJ1-2. Germline values: CDR1 SEHNR, CDR2 FQNEAQ (reference sequence). The CDR3 sequence is 14 residues long.